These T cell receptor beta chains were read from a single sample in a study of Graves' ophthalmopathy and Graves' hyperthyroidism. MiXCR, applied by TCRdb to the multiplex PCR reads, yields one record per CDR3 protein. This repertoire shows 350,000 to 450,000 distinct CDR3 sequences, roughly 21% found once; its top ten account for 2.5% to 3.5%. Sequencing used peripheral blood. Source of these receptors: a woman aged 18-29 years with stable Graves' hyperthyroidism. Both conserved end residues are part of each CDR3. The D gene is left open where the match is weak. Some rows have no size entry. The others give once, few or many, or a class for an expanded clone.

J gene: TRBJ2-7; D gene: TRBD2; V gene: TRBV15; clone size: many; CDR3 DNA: TGTGCCACCCTTCCTAGCGGGAGTTCCTCCTACGAGCAGTACTTC; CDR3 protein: CATLPSGSSSYEQYF
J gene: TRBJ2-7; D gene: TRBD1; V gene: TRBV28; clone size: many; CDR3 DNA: TGTGCCAGCAGTCCCACTCGACAGGGTAACCACGAGCAGTACTTC; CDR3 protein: CASSPTRQGNHEQYF
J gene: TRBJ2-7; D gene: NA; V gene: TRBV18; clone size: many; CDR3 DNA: TGTGCCAGCTCACCGTGGGCGCCCGAGGGGGAGCAGTACTTC; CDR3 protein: CASSPWAPEGEQYF
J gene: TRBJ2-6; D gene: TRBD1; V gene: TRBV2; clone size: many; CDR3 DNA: TGTGCCAGCAGTGCTCAGGGGGCATTAACCGGGGCCAACGTCCTGACTTTC; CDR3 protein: CASSAQGALTGANVLTF
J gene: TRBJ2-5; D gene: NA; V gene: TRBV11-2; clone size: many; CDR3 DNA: TGTGCCAGCAGCTTAAGGAGAGAGACCCAGTACTTC; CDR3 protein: CASSLRRETQYF
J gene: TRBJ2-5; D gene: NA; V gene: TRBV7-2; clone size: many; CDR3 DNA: TGTGCCAGCAGCTTAGGCACTAGCAGGAAGACCCAGTACTTC; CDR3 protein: CASSLGTSRKTQYF
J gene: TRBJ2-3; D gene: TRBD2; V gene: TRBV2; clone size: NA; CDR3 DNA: TGTGCCAGCAGTAGACTAGCGGGATTCAGCACAGATACGCAGTATTTT; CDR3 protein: CASSRLAGFSTDTQYF
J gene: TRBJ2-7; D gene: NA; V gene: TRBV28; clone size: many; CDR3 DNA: TGTGCCAGCAGTTCGTCGCGAGTGCCCTACGAGCAGTACTTC; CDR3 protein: CASSSSRVPYEQYF
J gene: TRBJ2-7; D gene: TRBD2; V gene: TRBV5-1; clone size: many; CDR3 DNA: TGCGCCAGCAGCTTGAGCGTTATATCGGGAGGGGCCTCCTACGAGCAGTACTTC; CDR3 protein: CASSLSVISGGASYEQYF
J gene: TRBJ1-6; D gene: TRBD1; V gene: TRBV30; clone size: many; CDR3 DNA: TGTGCCTGGAGTCCGAACAAGGGGACAGGGAATTCACCCCTCCACTTT; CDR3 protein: CAWSPNKGTGNSPLHF
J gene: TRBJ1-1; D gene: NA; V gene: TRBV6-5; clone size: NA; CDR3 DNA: TGTGCCAGCAGTTACAAACCGGGACAGAACACTGAAGCTTTCTTT; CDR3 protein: CASSYKPGQNTEAFF
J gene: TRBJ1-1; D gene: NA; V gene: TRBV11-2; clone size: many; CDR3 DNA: TGTGCCAGCAGCTGGGGGCGGGCCACTGAAGCTTTCTTT; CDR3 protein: CASSWGRATEAFF
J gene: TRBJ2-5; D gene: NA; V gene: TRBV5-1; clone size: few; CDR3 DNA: TGCGCCAGCAGCCTGACACCACGGGGGACCCAGTACTTC; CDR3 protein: CASSLTPRGTQYF
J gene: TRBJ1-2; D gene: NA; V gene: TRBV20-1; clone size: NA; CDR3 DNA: TGCAGTGCCTCACTGGACAGAAACTATGGCTACACCTTC; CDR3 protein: CSASLDRNYGYTF
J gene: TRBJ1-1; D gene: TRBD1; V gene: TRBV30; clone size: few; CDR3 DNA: TGTGCCTGGAGTCCTAGGGGGCGCTGGACTGAAGCTTTCTTT; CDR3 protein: CAWSPRGRWTEAFF
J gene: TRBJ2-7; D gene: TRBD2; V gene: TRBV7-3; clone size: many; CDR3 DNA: TGTGCCAGCAGCCCTGGACTAGCGGGTACCTACGAGCAGTACTTC; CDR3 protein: CASSPGLAGTYEQYF
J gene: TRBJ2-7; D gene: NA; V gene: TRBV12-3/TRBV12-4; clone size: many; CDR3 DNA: TGTGCCAGCAGTTTGTTTAGCTCCTACGAGCAGTACTTC; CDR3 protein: CASSLFSSYEQYF
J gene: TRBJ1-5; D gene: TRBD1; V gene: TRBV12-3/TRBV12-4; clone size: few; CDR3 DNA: TGTGCCAGCAGCCGACAGGGGATCAATCAGCCCCAGCATTTT; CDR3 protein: CASSRQGINQPQHF
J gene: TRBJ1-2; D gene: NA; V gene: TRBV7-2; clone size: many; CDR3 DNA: TGTGCCAGCAGCTTAGCGGTTGACAGCTATGGCTACACCTTC; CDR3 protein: CASSLAVDSYGYTF
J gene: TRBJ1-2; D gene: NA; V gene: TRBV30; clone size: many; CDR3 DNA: TGTGCCTGGAGTGCCCTGGGACCTCGAACGTCTGGCTACACCTTC; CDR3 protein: CAWSALGPRTSGYTF
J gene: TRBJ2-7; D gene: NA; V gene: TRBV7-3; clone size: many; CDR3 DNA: TGTGCCAGCAGCTTTCGTGGGGGAGCCTCTTACGAGCAGTACTTC; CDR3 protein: CASSFRGGASYEQYF
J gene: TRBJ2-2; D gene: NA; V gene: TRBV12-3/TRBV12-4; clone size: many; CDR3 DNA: TGTGCCAGCAGCCCCCTATGGGGCGGGGAGCTGTTTTTT; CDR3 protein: CASSPLWGGELFF
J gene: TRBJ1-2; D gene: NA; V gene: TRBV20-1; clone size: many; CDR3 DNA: TGCAGTGCTAGACCGGGGCTGGTGGGCTACACCTTC; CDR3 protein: CSARPGLVGYTF
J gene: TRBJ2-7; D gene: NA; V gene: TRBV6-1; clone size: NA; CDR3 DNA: TGTGCCAGCAGTGAATATCTTGCAGGACAGAGTGGCGAGCAGTACTTC; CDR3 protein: CASSEYLAGQSGEQYF